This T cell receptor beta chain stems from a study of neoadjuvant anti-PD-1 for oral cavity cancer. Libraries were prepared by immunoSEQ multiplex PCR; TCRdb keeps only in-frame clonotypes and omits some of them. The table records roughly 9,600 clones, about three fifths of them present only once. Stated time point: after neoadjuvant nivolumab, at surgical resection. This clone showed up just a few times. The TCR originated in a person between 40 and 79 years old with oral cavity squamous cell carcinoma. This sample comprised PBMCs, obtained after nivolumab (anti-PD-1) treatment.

The chain's CDR3 is CASTGTSGYTGELFF. CDR3 nucleotide sequence: TGTGCCAGCACCGGGACTAGCGGTTACACCGGGGAGCTGTTTTTT. The chain carries TRBV5-4 and TRBJ2-2, with 11 positions matching TRBD2. Germline CDR1 and CDR2: SGHNT and YYREEE (reference sequence). This CDR3 region has 15 residues. V trimming: 6 bases; J trimming: 3 bases; junction bases outside the gene matches: 4.